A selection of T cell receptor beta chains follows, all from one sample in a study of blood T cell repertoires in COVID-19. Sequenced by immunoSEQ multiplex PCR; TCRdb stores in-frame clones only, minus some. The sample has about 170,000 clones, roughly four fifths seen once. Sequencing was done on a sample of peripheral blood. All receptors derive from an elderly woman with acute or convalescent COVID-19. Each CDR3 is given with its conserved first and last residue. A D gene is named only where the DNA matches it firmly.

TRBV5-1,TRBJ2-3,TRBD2,TGCGCCAGCAGCTTGGGGACTAGCGGAGGCACAGATACGCAGTATTTT,CASSLGTSGGTDTQYF
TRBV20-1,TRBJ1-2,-,TGCAGTGCGCTGGGACAATATGGCTACACCTTC,CSALGQYGYTF
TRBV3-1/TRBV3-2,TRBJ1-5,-,TGTGCCAGCAGCCAAGACCCACAGAGCAATCAGCCCCAGCATTTT,CASSQDPQSNQPQHF
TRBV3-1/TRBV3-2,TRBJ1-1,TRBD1,TGTGCCAGCAGCCCGGCAGGGGGCGGTAGGTCTGAAGCTTTCTTT,CASSPAGGGRSEAFF
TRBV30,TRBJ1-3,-,TGTGCCTGGTCCGTGGGAGCTGGAAACACCATATATTTT,CAWSVGAGNTIYF
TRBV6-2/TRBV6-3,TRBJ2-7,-,TGTGCCAGCAGTTACCTCCACGAGCAGTACTTC,CASSYLHEQYF
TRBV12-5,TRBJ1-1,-,TGTGCTAGTGGTTCTGCAGGCCCTATGGGCACTGAAGCTTTCTTT,CASGSAGPMGTEAFF
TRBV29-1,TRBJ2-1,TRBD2,TGCAGCGGGGGGACTAGCTACAATGAGCAGTTCTTC,CSGGTSYNEQFF
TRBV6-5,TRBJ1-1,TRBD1,TGTGCCAGCAGTTACTCGGGACAGGGGGACACTGAAGCTTTCTTT,CASSYSGQGDTEAFF
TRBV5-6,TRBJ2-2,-,TGTGCCAGCAGCTTGGTACGCCAGGGGATCACCGGGGAGCTGTTTTTT,CASSLVRQGITGELFF
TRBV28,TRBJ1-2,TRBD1,TGTGCCAGCAGTTTTCGGGCCAAGGGACAGGGGTTTGGCTACACCTTC,CASSFRAKGQGFGYTF
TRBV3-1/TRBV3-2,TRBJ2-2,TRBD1,TGTGCCAGCAGCCTTAGGACAGGGGCCACCGGGGAGCTGTTTTTT,CASSLRTGATGELFF
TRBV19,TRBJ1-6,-,TGTGCCAGTAGTATAGATGCAACCGGGAATAATTCACCCCTCCACTTT,CASSIDATGNNSPLHF
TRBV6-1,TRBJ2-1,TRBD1,TGTGCCAGCAGTGAACCCGGGACAGTCAATGAGCAGTTCTTC,CASSEPGTVNEQFF
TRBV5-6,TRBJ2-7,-,TGTGCCAGCAGCTTGGGTGCTAGCGACTACGAGCAGTACTTC,CASSLGASDYEQYF
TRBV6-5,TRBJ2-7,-,TGTGCCAGCAGTTACTCGAAGCAGGGAAGGGTCTACGAGCAGTACTTC,CASSYSKQGRVYEQYF
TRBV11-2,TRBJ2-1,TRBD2,TGTGCCAGCAGCCCCCCAGGGCTAGCGGGTTACAATGAGCAGTTCTTC,CASSPPGLAGYNEQFF